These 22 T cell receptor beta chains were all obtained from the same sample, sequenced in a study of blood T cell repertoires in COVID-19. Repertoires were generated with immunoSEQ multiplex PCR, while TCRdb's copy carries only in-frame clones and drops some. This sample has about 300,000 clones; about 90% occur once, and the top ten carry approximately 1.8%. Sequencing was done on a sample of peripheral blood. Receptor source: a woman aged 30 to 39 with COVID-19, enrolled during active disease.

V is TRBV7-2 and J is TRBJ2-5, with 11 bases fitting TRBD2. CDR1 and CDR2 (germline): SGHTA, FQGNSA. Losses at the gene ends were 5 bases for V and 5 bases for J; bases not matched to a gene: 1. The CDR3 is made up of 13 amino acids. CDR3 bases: TGTGCCAGCAGCCGACTAGCGGGGGAGACCCAGTACTTC. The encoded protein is CASSRLAGETQYF.

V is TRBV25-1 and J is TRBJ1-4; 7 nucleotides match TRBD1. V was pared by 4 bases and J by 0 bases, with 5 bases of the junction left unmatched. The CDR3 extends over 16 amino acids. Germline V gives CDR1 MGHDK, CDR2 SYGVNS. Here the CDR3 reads CASSAGTAPTNEKLFF. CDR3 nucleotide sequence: TGTGCCAGCAGTGCAGGGACAGCCCCAACTAATGAAAAACTGTTTTTT.

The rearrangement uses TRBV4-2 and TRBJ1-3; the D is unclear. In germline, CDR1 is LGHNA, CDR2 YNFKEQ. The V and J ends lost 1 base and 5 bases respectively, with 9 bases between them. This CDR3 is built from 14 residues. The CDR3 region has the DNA TGTGCCAGCAGCCAAGTAGGCGGTAGAAACACCATATATTTT. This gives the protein CASSQVGGRNTIYF.

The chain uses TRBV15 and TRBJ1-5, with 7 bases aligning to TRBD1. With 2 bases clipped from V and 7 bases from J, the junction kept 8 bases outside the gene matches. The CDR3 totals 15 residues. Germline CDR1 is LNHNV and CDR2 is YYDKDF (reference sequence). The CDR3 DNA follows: TGTGCCACCAGCAGAACGACAGGGCTCGGGCAGCCCCAGCATTTT. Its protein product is CATSRTTGLGQPQHF.

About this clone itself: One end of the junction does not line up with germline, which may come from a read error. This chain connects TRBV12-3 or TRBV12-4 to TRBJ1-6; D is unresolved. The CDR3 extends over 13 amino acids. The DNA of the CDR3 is TGTGCCAGCGGTTTCGGGGAGCGCTCACCCCTCCACTTT. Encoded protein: CASGFGERSPLHF.

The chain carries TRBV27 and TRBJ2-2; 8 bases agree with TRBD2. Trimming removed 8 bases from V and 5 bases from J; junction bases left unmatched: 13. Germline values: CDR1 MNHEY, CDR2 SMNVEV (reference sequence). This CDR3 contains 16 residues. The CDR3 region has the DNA TGTGCCAGCCGGTCGGGGGGGTACCCTCTAACCGGGGAGCTGTTTTTT. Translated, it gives CASRSGGYPLTGELFF.

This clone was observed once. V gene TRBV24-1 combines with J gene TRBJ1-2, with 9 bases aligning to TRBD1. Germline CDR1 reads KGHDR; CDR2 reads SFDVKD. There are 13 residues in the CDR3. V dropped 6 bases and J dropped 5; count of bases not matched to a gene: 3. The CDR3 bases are TGTGCCACCAGTTTCGGGACAGGGTATGGCTACACCTTC. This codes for CATSFGTGYGYTF.

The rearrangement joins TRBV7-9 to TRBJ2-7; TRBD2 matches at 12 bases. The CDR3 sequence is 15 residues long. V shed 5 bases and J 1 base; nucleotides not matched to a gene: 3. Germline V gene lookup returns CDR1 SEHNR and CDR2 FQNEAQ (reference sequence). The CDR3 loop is CASSRGLAGSYEQYV. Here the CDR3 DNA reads TGTGCCAGCAGCCGCGGACTAGCGGGGTCCTACGAGCAGTACGTC.

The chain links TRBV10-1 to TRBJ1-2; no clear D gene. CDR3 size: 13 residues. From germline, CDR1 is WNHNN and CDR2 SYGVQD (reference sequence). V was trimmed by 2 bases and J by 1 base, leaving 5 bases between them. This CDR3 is CASSEAVNYGYTF. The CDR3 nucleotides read TGCGCCAGCAGTGAGGCAGTTAACTATGGCTACACCTTC.

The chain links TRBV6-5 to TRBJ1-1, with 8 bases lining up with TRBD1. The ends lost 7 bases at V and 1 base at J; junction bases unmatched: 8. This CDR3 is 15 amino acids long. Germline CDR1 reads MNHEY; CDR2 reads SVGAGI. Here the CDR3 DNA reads TGTGCCAGCAAGATCTTCAGGGGGCCGAACACTGAAGCTTTCTTT. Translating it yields CASKIFRGPNTEAFF.

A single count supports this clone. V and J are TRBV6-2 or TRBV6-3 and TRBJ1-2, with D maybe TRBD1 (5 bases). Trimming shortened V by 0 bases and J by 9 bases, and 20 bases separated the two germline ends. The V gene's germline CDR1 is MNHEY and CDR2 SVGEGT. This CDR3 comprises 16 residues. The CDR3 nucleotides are TGTGCCAGCAGTTACTCAAATGTCAGGGTACGGCGTAGCTACACCTTC. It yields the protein CASSYSNVRVRRSYTF.

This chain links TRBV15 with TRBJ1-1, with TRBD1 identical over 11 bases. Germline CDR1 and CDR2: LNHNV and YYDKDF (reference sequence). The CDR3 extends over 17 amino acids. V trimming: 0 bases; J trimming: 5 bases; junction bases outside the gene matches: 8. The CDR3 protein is CATSREGTGGRRTEAFF. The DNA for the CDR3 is TGTGCCACCAGCAGAGAAGGGACAGGGGGAAGAAGGACTGAAGCTTTCTTT.

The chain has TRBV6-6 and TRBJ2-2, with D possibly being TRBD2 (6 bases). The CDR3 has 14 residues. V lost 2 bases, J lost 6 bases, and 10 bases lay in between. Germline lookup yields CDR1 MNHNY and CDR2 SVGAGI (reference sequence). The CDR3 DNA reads TGTGCCAGCAGTTACCGAGGGGAGGCCGGGGAGCTGTTTTTT. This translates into CASSYRGEAGELFF.

The CDR3 sequence is CASRNQGGGYTF. Here the CDR3 DNA reads TGTGCCAGTAGGAATCAGGGGGGCGGCTACACCTTC. This sequence joins TRBV19 and TRBJ1-2; 7 bases fit TRBD1. The germline V gene has CDR1 LNHDA and CDR2 SQIVND (reference sequence). The CDR3 covers 12 residues. The ends lost 6 bases at V and 8 bases at J; junction bases unmatched: 6. Full variable domain (remainder filled in from reference TRBV19 and TRBJ1-2): DGGITQSPKYLFRKEGQNVTLSCEQNLNHDAMYWYRQDPGQGLRLIYYSQIVNDFQKGDIAEGYSVSREKKESFPLTVTSAQKNPTAFYLCASRNQGGGYTFGSGTRLTVV.

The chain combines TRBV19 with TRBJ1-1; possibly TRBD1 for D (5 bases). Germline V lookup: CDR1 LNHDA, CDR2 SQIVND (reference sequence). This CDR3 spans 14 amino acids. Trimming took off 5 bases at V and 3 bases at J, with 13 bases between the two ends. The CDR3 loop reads CASSWAGRDTEAFF. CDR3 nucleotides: TGTGCCAGTAGTTGGGCAGGGAGGGACACTGAAGCTTTCTTT.

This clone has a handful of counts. The CDR3, as DNA: TGTGCCAGCAGTTTGGGCGCTGGGGCCAACGTCCTGACTTTC. This sequence encodes CASSLGAGANVLTF. The chain couples TRBV6-6 to TRBJ2-6; D uncertain. The germline V gene encodes CDR1 MNHNY and CDR2 SVGAGI (reference sequence). V dropped 4 bases and J dropped 2 bases, with 6 bases sitting between them. The CDR3 is 14 amino acids.

The CDR3 bases are TGCGCCAGCAGCTCCCAGGGTGACCTGGTGAACACTGAAGCTTTCTTT. Its protein product is CASSSQGDLVNTEAFF. V gene TRBV5-1 combines with J gene TRBJ1-1, with D tentatively TRBD1 (5 bases). The CDR3 runs to 16 residues. The V and J ends lost 3 bases and 0 bases respectively, with 15 bases between them. Germline V gives CDR1 SGHRS, CDR2 YFSETQ.

CDR3 sequence: CASSLGQGTSTEAFF. The CDR3, as DNA: TGTGCCAGTAGTTTAGGACAGGGGACGTCCACTGAAGCTTTCTTT. This chain links TRBV19 with TRBJ1-1; 9 positions agree with TRBD1. V lost 5 bases and J lost 4; bases outside the gene matches: 8. The CDR3 has 15 amino acids. The V gene's germline CDR1 is LNHDA and CDR2 SQIVND (reference sequence). Full variable domain (remainder filled in from reference TRBV19 and TRBJ1-1): DGGITQSPKYLFRKEGQNVTLSCEQNLNHDAMYWYRQDPGQGLRLIYYSQIVNDFQKGDIAEGYSVSREKKESFPLTVTSAQKNPTAFYLCASSLGQGTSTEAFFGQGTRLTVV.

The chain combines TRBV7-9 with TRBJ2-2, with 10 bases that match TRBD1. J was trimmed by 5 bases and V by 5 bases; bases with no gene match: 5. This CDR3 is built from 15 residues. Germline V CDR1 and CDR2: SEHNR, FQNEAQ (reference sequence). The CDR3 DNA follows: TGTGCCAGCAGCCCAGGACAGGGGGAAACCGGGGAGCTGTTTTTT. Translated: CASSPGQGETGELFF.

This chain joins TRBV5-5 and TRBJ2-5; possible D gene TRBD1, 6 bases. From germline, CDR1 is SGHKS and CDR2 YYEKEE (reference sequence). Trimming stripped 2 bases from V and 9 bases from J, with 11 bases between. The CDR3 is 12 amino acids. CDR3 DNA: TGTGCCAGCAGCTTTACAGGGTATCCCCAGTACTTC. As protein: CASSFTGYPQYF. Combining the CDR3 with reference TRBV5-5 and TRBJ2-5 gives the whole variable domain DAGVTQSPTHLIKTRGQQVTLRCSPISGHKSVSWYQQVLGQGPQFIFQYYEKEERGRGNFPDRFSARQFPNYSSELNVNALLLGDSALYLCASSFTGYPQYFGPGTRLLVL.

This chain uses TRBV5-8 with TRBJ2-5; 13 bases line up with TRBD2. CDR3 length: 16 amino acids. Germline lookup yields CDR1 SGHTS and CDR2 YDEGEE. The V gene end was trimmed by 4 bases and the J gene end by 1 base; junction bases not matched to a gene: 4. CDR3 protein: CASSPGLAGSQETQYF. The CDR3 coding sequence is TGTGCCAGCAGCCCGGGACTAGCGGGGAGCCAAGAGACCCAGTACTTC.

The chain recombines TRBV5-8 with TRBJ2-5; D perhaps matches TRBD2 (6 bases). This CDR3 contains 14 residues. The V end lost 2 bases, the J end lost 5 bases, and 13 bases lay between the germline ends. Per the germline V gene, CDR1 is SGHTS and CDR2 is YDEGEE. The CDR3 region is CASSFPEGFETQYF. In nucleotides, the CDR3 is TGTGCCAGCAGCTTTCCGGAGGGTTTTGAGACCCAGTACTTC.